The 7 T cell receptor beta chains given below trace back to one sample, sequenced in a study of blood T cells in healthy people across ages. The authors ran a second PCR of roughly 7 to 11 cycles using a sample-barcoded 5' primer and a J-beta primer mix. TCRdb ran MiXCR on the 5' RACE reads and lists one entry per CDR3 protein. This sample carries around 1,800,000 distinct CDR3 sequences, around 42% of them seen once, and the ten largest clones take 23%. What was sequenced was blood. The receptors were sampled from a human donor in good health.

This clonotype was recorded at least ten times. J is TRBJ2-7 and V is TRBV7-9; D is unresolved. This CDR3 comprises 12 residues. V lost 2 bases, J lost 3 bases, and 5 bases lay in between. The V gene's germline CDR1 is SEHNR and CDR2 FQNEAQ (reference sequence). CDR3 residues: CASSLTIYEQYF. In nucleotides, the CDR3 is TGTGCCAGCAGCTTAACGATCTACGAGCAGTACTTC.

Only a few counts were recorded for this clonotype. V gene TRBV4-2 combines with J gene TRBJ2-6, with TRBD2 identical over 7 bases. CDR3 size: 16 residues. Looked up from germline, CDR1 is LGHNA and CDR2 is YNFKEQ. V gave up 4 bases and J gave up 0 bases; unmatched junction bases: 3. The CDR3, as DNA: TGTGCCAGCAGCCGAAGGGAGGGCTCTGGGGCCAACGTCCTGACTTTC. Translation gives CASSRREGSGANVLTF.

This chain connects TRBV29-1 to TRBJ1-5; 8 nucleotides line up with TRBD1. CDR3 length equals 14 residues. Germline loops: CDR1 SQVTM, CDR2 ANQGSEA. V shed 6 bases, J shed 3 bases, and the junction held 7 bases outside the gene matches. The DNA of the CDR3 is TGCAGCGTATCCGGGGACAGGAACAATCAGCCCCAGCATTTT. Amino acids: CSVSGDRNNQPQHF.

J is TRBJ1-5 and V is TRBV6-1, with a possible D match to TRBD1 (6 bases). This CDR3 contains 11 residues. The germline V gene has CDR1 MNHNS and CDR2 SASEGT. The V end lost 7 bases, the J end lost 10 bases, and 11 bases lay between the germline ends. Here the CDR3 reads CASMGGHPQHF. The CDR3, as DNA: TGTGCCAGCATGGGGGGCCATCCCCAGCATTTT.

J is TRBJ1-2 and V is TRBV2; D unclear. V lost 8 bases, J lost 3 bases, and 13 bases lay in between. CDR3 length equals 13 residues. CDR1 is SNHLY and CDR2 is FYNNEI in the germline V gene. The CDR3 DNA reads as TGTGCCAGCGCTGGGAACTTGGACTATGGCTACACCTTC. Its protein is CASAGNLDYGYTF.

This sequence joins TRBV4-1 and TRBJ2-7; 7 bases agree with TRBD2. The CDR3 totals 15 residues. Germline assignment: CDR1 MGHRA and CDR2 YSYEKL. V lost 1 base to trimming and J lost 3 bases; unmatched junction nucleotides: 6. The CDR3 region is CASSQGRRGNYEQYF. As DNA, the CDR3 is TGCGCCAGCAGCCAAGGCCGGCGGGGGAACTACGAGCAGTACTTC.

Only a few counts were recorded for this clonotype. The V and J genes are TRBV28 and TRBJ1-5; the D is unclear. The germline CDR1 and CDR2 sequences are MDHEN and SYDVKM. Trimming left V 6 bases short and J 7 bases short, with 10 bases between. The CDR3 contains 12 residues. In DNA form, the CDR3 reads TGTGCCAGCAGAACCGATTTACAGCCCCAGCATTTT. It yields the protein CASRTDLQPQHF.